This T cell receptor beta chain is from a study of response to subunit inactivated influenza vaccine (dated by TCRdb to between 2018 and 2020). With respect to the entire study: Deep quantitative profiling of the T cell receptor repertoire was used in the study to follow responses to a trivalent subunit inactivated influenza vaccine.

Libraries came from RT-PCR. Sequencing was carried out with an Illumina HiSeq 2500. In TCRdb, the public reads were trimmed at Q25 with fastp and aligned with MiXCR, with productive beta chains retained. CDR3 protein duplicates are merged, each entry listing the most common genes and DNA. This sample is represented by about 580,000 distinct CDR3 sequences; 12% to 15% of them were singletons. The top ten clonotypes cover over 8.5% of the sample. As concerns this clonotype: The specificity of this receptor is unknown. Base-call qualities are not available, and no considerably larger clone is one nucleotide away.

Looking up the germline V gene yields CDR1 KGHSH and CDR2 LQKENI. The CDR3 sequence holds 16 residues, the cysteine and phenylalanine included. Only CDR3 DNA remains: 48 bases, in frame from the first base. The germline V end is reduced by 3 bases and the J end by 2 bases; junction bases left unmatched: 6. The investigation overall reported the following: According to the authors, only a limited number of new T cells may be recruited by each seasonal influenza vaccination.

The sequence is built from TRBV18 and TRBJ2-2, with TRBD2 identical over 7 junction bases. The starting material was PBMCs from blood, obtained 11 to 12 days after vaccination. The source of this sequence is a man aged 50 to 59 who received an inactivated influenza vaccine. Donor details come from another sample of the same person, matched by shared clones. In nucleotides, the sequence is TGTGCCAGCTCACCTAATGGCGGGAGCAACACCGGGGAGCTGTTTTTT. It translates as CASSPNGGSNTGELFF.